This is a list of T cell receptor beta chains from one sample in a study of beta chain features in type 1 diabetes. Only in-frame clones appear in the TCRdb table, and some are missing; sequencing was by immunoSEQ multiplex PCR. The table includes some 900,000 clones, around a sixth detected once. Input material: naive CD4+ T cells from blood. The source of these receptors is a woman younger than 30 in good health. The CDR3 runs from the conserved cysteine through the conserved F or W. Not all rows give a size; the values are once, few, many and, for expanded clones, a class.

j_call clone_size v_call cdr3_aa
TRBJ1-1 few TRBV5-1 CASSFGTVPDEAFF
TRBJ1-2 few TRBV21-1 CASSKDRKLNYGYTF
TRBJ1-5 . TRBV6-1 CASSVGTSNQPQHF
TRBJ1-2 few TRBV7-2 CASSLGRDGGDYGYTF
TRBJ2-7 . TRBV5-1 CASSFLPQAADRGQYF
TRBJ1-2 . TRBV7-9 CASSGTGSYGYTF
TRBJ2-7 . TRBV29-1 CSATQGAHSYEQYF
TRBJ2-5 few TRBV11-2 CASSFTPGLAGLGETQYF
TRBJ2-2 few TRBV9 CASSVGPTGELFF
TRBJ2-1 . TRBV11-2 CASSPGQAGWNEQFF
TRBJ2-5 . TRBV18 CASSPRQGIGETQYF
TRBJ2-3 . TRBV10-1 CASSDGGTDTQYF
TRBJ2-7 . TRBV27 CASSFRGLAGPYEQYF
TRBJ2-7 . TRBV2 CASSEVGEGEQYF
TRBJ1-1 few TRBV2 CASSEAETPSF
TRBJ1-2 . TRBV7-8 CASSDYRKNHYGYTF
TRBJ1-2 . TRBV10-3 CAISESVEINGYTF
TRBJ2-1 . TRBV15 CATSRIRDRRNNEQFF